This record looks at one TCR beta chain sequence and its context. Its antigen is still unknown. The data belong to a study of vaccination effects on CD4 cells after COVID-19. V was pared by 7 bases and J by 2 bases, with 9 bases between. The CDR3 runs 13 residues. CDR1 SNHLY and CDR2 FYNNEI come from the germline V gene. Before any sequencing was done, the ViraFEST assay used viral peptide pools to expand antigen-specific CD4+ T cells. Culturing for more than 9 days preceded CD4+ T cell isolation. The vaccine recipients had no prior SARS-CoV-2 infection, with negative nucleocapsid antibodies. The table came from immunoSEQ multiplex PCR; TCRdb's copy has only in-frame clones and leaves some out. Of about 22,000 clones listed, around 79% are singletons.

This TCR was recovered from a human donor who received a COVID-19 vaccine. Sample: CD4+ T cells from PBMCs cultured with HCoV-NL63 spike peptides, taken before COVID-19 vaccination. The gene calls are TRBV2 and TRBJ1-5, with D unclear. The CDR3: CASTPVGNQPQHF. In DNA form, the CDR3 reads TGTGCCAGCACCCCCGTTGGCAATCAGCCCCAGCATTTT. The full variable domain, with the rest looked up from reference TRBV2 and TRBJ1-5, is EPEVTQTPSHQVTQMGQEVILRCVPISNHLYFYWYRQILGQKVEFLVSFYNNEISEKSEIFDDQFSVERPDGSNFTLKIRSTKLEDSAMYFCASTPVGNQPQHFGDGTRLSIL.